The rows below give T cell receptor beta chains drawn from one sample of a study of identical twins. MiXCR, applied by TCRdb to the 5' RACE reads, yields one record per CDR3 protein. The sample holds 700,000 to 950,000 distinct CDR3 sequences, approximately 13% seen once. These data also featured in a second study, about yellow fever vaccine responses in identical twins.

Sequenced: PBMCs. The receptor set was obtained from a woman younger than 30 in good health. Each CDR3 is given with its conserved first and last residue. The D gene is left open where the match is weak. Not all rows give a size; the values are once, few, many and, for expanded clones, a class.

v_gene,d_gene,j_gene,abundance,CDR3aa,CDR3nt
TRBV3-1,NA,TRBJ1-2,many,CASSQARVTENYGYTF,TGTGCCAGCAGCCAAGCTCGGGTAACGGAAAACTATGGCTACACCTTC
TRBV29-1,TRBD2,TRBJ2-7,many,CSVAQVGTSPNEQYF,TGCAGCGTTGCTCAAGTCGGGACTAGTCCCAACGAGCAGTACTTC
TRBV20-1,TRBD1,TRBJ2-5,NA,CSAWGQVQETQYF,TGCAGTGCCTGGGGACAGGTCCAAGAGACCCAGTACTTC
TRBV3-1,TRBD2,TRBJ2-3,NA,CASSPLAGARTDTQYF,TGTGCCAGCAGCCCATTAGCGGGAGCGAGGACAGATACGCAGTATTTT
TRBV12-3/TRBV12-4,NA,TRBJ1-2,few,CASSSGVDGYTF,TGTGCCAGCAGTTCAGGGGTGGATGGCTACACCTTC
TRBV4-1,NA,TRBJ2-4,many,CASSQPTEGAKNIQYF,TGCGCCAGCAGCCAACCGACAGAAGGGGCCAAAAACATTCAGTACTTC
TRBV5-1,TRBD2,TRBJ2-3,few,CASSLAGTSGRATDTQYF,TGCGCCAGCAGCTTGGCGGGGACTAGCGGGAGGGCCACAGATACGCAGTATTTT
TRBV28,TRBD1,TRBJ1-1,NA,CASSFGDRMNTEAFF,TGTGCCAGCAGTTTCGGGGACAGAATGAACACTGAAGCTTTCTTT
TRBV6-5,NA,TRBJ1-5,many,CASSSPNPTTDSTSYYSNQPQHF,TGTGCCAGCAGTTCTCCAAACCCAACCACGGACAGCACCTCTTACTATAGCAATCAGCCCCAGCATTTT
TRBV15,NA,TRBJ2-5,few,CATSRVGGLETQYF,TGTGCCACCAGCAGAGTAGGGGGGCTGGAGACCCAGTACTTC
TRBV29-1,TRBD2,TRBJ2-3,NA,CSVLGLSTDTQYF,TGCAGCGTGCTGGGACTAAGCACAGATACGCAGTATTTT
TRBV7-3,TRBD2,TRBJ2-1,few,CASSLTGTSGGNEQFF,TGTGCCAGCAGCTTAACCGGGACTAGCGGGGGTAATGAGCAGTTCTTC
TRBV20-1,TRBD2,TRBJ2-3,few,CSASTSGYSTDTQYF,TGCAGTGCTTCGACTAGCGGCTATAGCACAGATACGCAGTATTTT
TRBV29-1,TRBD1,TRBJ1-6,many,CSAGDRERSPLHF,TGCAGCGCTGGGGACAGGGAGCGTTCACCCCTCCACTTT
TRBV18,NA,TRBJ2-5,few,CASSPQVQETQYF,TGTGCCAGCTCACCACAGGTCCAAGAGACCCAGTACTTC
TRBV20-1,TRBD1,TRBJ1-2,NA,CSARGDRGDYGYTF,TGCAGTGCTAGAGGCGACAGGGGGGACTATGGCTACACCTTC
TRBV2,NA,TRBJ1-2,NA,CASRDRVFYGYTF,TGTGCCAGCAGAGATCGGGTTTTCTATGGCTACACCTTC
TRBV7-2,NA,TRBJ2-7,NA,CASSQGTGSGEQYF,TGTGCCAGCAGCCAAGGGACCGGATCGGGCGAGCAGTACTTC
TRBV19,NA,TRBJ2-1,NA,CASSILDSYNEQFF,TGTGCCAGTAGTATTTTGGACTCCTACAATGAGCAGTTCTTC
TRBV11-2,NA,TRBJ2-1,many,CASSPTGGSEFF,TGTGCCAGCAGCCCCACAGGAGGGTCTGAGTTCTTC
TRBV3-1,TRBD2,TRBJ2-2,NA,CASSHIAGGRTQNTGELFF,TGTGCCAGCAGCCATATAGCGGGGGGACGCACCCAAAACACCGGGGAGCTGTTTTTT
TRBV20-1,TRBD1,TRBJ1-5,NA,CSARETGGLDQPQHF,TGCAGTGCACGCGAGACAGGGGGCCTGGATCAGCCCCAGCATTTT
TRBV20-1,TRBD1,TRBJ2-1,many,CSARNRGLNEQFF,TGCAGTGCTAGAAACAGGGGGCTCAATGAGCAGTTCTTC
TRBV7-9,NA,TRBJ2-1,few,CASTKGVSSYNEQFF,TGTGCCAGCACCAAAGGGGTTAGCTCCTACAATGAGCAGTTCTTC
TRBV2,TRBD2,TRBJ2-7,NA,CASSASGSDEQYF,TGTGCCAGCAGTGCTAGCGGGAGCGACGAGCAGTACTTC
TRBV20-1,NA,TRBJ2-3,NA,CSARISSTDTQYF,TGCAGTGCTAGAATTTCTAGCACAGATACGCAGTATTTT
TRBV29-1,TRBD1,TRBJ2-1,few,CSALPGGPEQFF,TGCAGCGCTTTGCCAGGGGGCCCCGAGCAGTTCTTC
TRBV25-1,NA,TRBJ1-1,few,CASSGAGAGANTEAFF,TGTGCCAGCAGTGGGGCAGGGGCGGGGGCGAACACTGAAGCTTTCTTT
TRBV24-1,TRBD2,TRBJ2-1,few,CATSDFSGGHNSQVYNEQFF,TGTGCCACCAGTGATTTTAGCGGGGGGCATAATTCGCAAGTTTACAATGAGCAGTTCTTC
TRBV5-6,NA,TRBJ2-3,few,CASSLTSSIDTQYF,TGTGCCAGCAGCTTAACTAGCAGCATAGATACGCAGTATTTT
TRBV12-3/TRBV12-4,TRBD2,TRBJ2-5,few,CASSLGTSGSQGETQYF,TGTGCCAGCAGTTTAGGGACTAGCGGGAGTCAGGGAGAGACCCAGTACTTC
TRBV4-1,NA,TRBJ2-1,few,CASSQELPHEQFF,TGCGCCAGCAGCCAAGAACTCCCCCATGAGCAGTTCTTC
TRBV27,NA,TRBJ2-5,few,CASSLATGFREETQYF,TGTGCCAGCAGTTTGGCGACAGGTTTCCGCGAGGAGACCCAGTACTTC
TRBV15,NA,TRBJ2-5,few,CATSREREDETQYF,TGTGCCACCAGCAGAGAGCGAGAGGACGAGACCCAGTACTTC
TRBV24-1,NA,TRBJ2-7,NA,CATSRGAGEQYF,TGTGCCACCAGTCGGGGGGCTGGGGAGCAGTACTTC
TRBV15,TRBD2,TRBJ2-1,few,CATSLGRGVTNRNEQFF,TGTGCCACCAGCCTAGGGCGGGGGGTCACCAATCGAAATGAGCAGTTCTTC
TRBV12-3/TRBV12-4,NA,TRBJ1-1,few,CASRYRRDTIAEAFF,TGTGCCAGCAGGTACCGTCGGGACACAATAGCTGAAGCTTTCTTT
TRBV12-3/TRBV12-4,TRBD2,TRBJ2-1,few,CASRTSGGGYNEQFF,TGTGCCAGCAGGACTAGCGGAGGGGGCTACAATGAGCAGTTCTTC
TRBV3-1,NA,TRBJ1-6,many,CASSQKSSYNSPLHF,TGTGCCAGCAGCCAGAAAAGCTCCTATAATTCACCCCTCCACTTT
TRBV5-1,NA,TRBJ1-1,few,CASTEPGINTEAFF,TGCGCCAGCACCGAACCCGGAATCAACACTGAAGCTTTCTTT
TRBV7-9,NA,TRBJ2-1,NA,CASSYSLGQEQFF,TGTGCCAGCAGCTACTCACTAGGGCAAGAGCAGTTCTTC